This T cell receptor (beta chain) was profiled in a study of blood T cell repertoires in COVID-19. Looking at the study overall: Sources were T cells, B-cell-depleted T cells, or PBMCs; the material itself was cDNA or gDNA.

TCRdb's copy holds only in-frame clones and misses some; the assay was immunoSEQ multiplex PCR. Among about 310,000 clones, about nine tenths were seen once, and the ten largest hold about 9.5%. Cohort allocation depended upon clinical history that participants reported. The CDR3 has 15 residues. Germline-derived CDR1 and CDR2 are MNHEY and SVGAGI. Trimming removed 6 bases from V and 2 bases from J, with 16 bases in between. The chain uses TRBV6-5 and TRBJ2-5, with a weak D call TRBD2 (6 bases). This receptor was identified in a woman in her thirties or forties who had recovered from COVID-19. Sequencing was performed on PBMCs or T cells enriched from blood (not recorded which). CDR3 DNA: TGTGCCAGCAGGGGACTCGGGGGTTCTCAAGAGACCCAGTACTTC. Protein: CASRGLGGSQETQYF.